These T cell receptor beta chains were read from a single sample in a study of CD8 T cells in ankylosing spondylitis. Each CDR3 protein is one row after TCRdb ran MiXCR on the 5' RACE reads. The sample holds 50,000 to 70,000 distinct CDR3 sequences, 6.2% seen once. Sequencing was done on a sample of synovial fluid, either unsorted or a sorted T cell fraction (not recorded which). These receptors all stem from a male donor with ankylosing spondylitis. The CDR3 runs from the conserved cysteine through the conserved F or W. D genes are given only for firm matches. Only some rows state a clone size, as once, few, many or a class for expanded clones.

clone_size	v_call	j_call	d_call	cdr3_aa	cdr3_nt
NA	TRBV19	TRBJ2-7	TRBD1	CASSIGTGITYEQYF	TGTGCCAGTAGTATAGGGACAGGGATAACCTACGAGCAGTACTTC
few	TRBV20-1	TRBJ2-7	NA	CSADYTGSEQYF	TGCAGTGCTGACTACACAGGGAGCGAGCAGTACTTC
many	TRBV20-1	TRBJ2-3	TRBD2	CSAHPAGGPNTQYF	TGCAGTGCTCACCCGGCGGGAGGGCCAAATACGCAGTATTTT
NA	TRBV7-2	TRBJ1-2	NA	CASSIRGAGVSGYTF	TGTGCCAGCAGCATACGCGGGGCAGGGGTCAGTGGCTACACCTTC
many	TRBV5-6	TRBJ2-3	TRBD1	CASSLEGTAWDTQYF	TGTGCCAGCAGCCTTGAAGGGACAGCTTGGGATACGCAGTATTTT
few	TRBV14	TRBJ1-3	TRBD1	CASSRDRIFGNTIYF	TGTGCCAGCAGCCGGGACAGGATCTTTGGAAACACCATATATTTT
few	TRBV10-3	TRBJ2-5	TRBD1	CATKQGAGETQYF	TGTGCCACCAAACAGGGGGCAGGGGAGACCCAGTACTTC
many	TRBV4-1	TRBJ2-1	NA	CASRENRNYNEQFF	TGCGCCAGCAGGGAAAACCGTAACTACAATGAGCAGTTCTTC
many	TRBV6-2/TRBV6-3	TRBJ1-1	TRBD1	CASSSAGGNTEAFF	TGTGCCAGCAGCTCGGCAGGGGGGAACACTGAAGCTTTCTTT
NA	TRBV19	TRBJ2-3	TRBD2	CASSSLAEDTQYF	TGTGCCAGTAGTTCGCTAGCGGAAGATACGCAGTATTTT
many	TRBV7-7	TRBJ2-1	TRBD2	CASSLAGGVNEQFF	TGTGCTAGCAGCTTAGCGGGAGGTGTGAATGAGCAGTTCTTC
many	TRBV7-8	TRBJ2-7	TRBD2	CASSNTFWTSGYEQYF	TGTGCCAGCAGCAATACCTTCTGGACTAGCGGCTACGAGCAGTACTTC
many	TRBV12-3/TRBV12-4	TRBJ2-4	NA	CASEGLAKNIQYF	TGTGCCAGCGAGGGTCTAGCCAAAAACATTCAGTACTTC
many	TRBV5-1	TRBJ1-1	NA	CASSRREGGNTEAFF	TGCGCCAGCAGCCGACGGGAGGGTGGGAACACTGAAGCTTTCTTT
NA	TRBV7-2	TRBJ1-2	NA	CASSLVSRGRSNYGYTF	TGTGCCAGCAGCTTAGTCAGCAGGGGAAGATCTAACTATGGCTACACCTTC
many	TRBV29-1	TRBJ2-5	TRBD2	CSVLISGRETQYF	TGCAGCGTTCTCATTAGCGGGAGAGAGACCCAGTACTTC
many	TRBV20-1	TRBJ2-7	TRBD2	CSAREPPGLDSYEQYF	TGCAGTGCTAGAGAACCCCCGGGACTAGACTCCTACGAGCAGTACTTC
many	TRBV12-3/TRBV12-4	TRBJ1-2	NA	CASSLTGPTGRYTF	TGTGCCAGCAGTTTAACGGGGCCCACAGGACGCTACACCTTC
NA	TRBV20-1	TRBJ2-3	NA	CSAVSDARDTQYF	TGCAGTGCTGTGAGCGACGCTAGAGATACGCAGTATTTT
medium-sized	TRBV7-2	TRBJ1-2	TRBD1	CASSQDRVYGYTF	TGTGCCAGCAGCCAGGACAGGGTCTATGGCTACACCTTC
many	TRBV18	TRBJ2-1	NA	CASSPQGPPNEQFF	TGTGCCAGCTCACCACAAGGACCACCTAATGAGCAGTTCTTC
NA	TRBV3-1	TRBJ1-5	TRBD1	CASSQEGGQGRQPQHF	TGTGCCAGCAGCCAAGAGGGGGGACAGGGTAGACAGCCCCAGCATTTT
once	TRBV19	TRBJ2-7	TRBD1	CASSTRDRGRYEQYF	TGTGCCAGTAGTACTCGGGACAGGGGAAGGTACGAGCAGTACTTC
many	TRBV28	TRBJ1-1	NA	CASSFMVAAFF	TGTGCCAGCAGTTTCATGGTCGCAGCTTTCTTT
NA	TRBV11-3	TRBJ1-2	NA	CASSPSRRGTYGYTF	TGTGCCAGCAGCCCCTCCCGCCGGGGTACCTATGGCTACACCTTC
few	TRBV3-1	TRBJ2-6	NA	CASSHDRPGANVLTF	TGTGCCAGCAGCCACGACAGACCTGGGGCCAACGTCCTGACTTTC
many	TRBV12-5	TRBJ2-7	NA	CASGQYEQYF	TGTGCTAGTGGTCAATACGAGCAGTACTTC
few	TRBV6-2/TRBV6-3	TRBJ2-5	TRBD1	CASSFDRGRGYQETQYF	TGTGCCAGCAGCTTCGACAGGGGGCGCGGCTACCAAGAGACCCAGTACTTC
NA	TRBV12-3/TRBV12-4	TRBJ1-4	NA	CASSLGPVNEKLFF	TGTGCCAGCAGTTTGGGACCGGTTAATGAAAAACTGTTTTTT
NA	TRBV27	TRBJ2-7	NA	CASKRSGVSEQYF	TGTGCCAGCAAAAGATCAGGGGTTTCCGAGCAGTACTTC
many	TRBV12-3/TRBV12-4	TRBJ2-3	NA	CASSSPPGASTDTQYF	TGTGCCAGCAGTTCGCCCCCTGGAGCGAGCACAGATACGCAGTATTTT
few	TRBV5-1	TRBJ2-7	NA	CAPRVGGNSYEQYF	TGCGCTCCAAGGGTGGGAGGAAACTCCTACGAGCAGTACTTC
few	TRBV9	TRBJ2-5	TRBD1	CASSEGQGQETQYF	TGTGCCAGCAGCGAGGGACAGGGACAAGAGACCCAGTACTTC
many	TRBV29-1	TRBJ1-1	NA	CSVEKGGGGTEAFF	TGCAGCGTTGAGAAGGGGGGCGGTGGGACTGAAGCTTTCTTT
NA	TRBV7-6	TRBJ2-1	NA	CASSRPSGNEQFF	TGTGCCAGCAGCCGCCCAAGCGGCAATGAGCAGTTCTTC